One TCR beta chain is described in this entry. This clone showed up just a few times. What this receptor recognizes is not known. It has no much larger one-base neighbor in the sample; base qualities were not kept. To identify antigen-specific CD4+ T cell clonotypes by their expansion, the ViraFEST assay first stimulated PBMC with viral peptide pools and then applied TCR sequencing. After around eleven days of culture, CD4+ T cells were isolated with the EasySep CD4+ T cell isolation kit. Convalescent patients had PCR-confirmed SARS-CoV-2 infection between March and December 2020, before Alpha, Beta and Delta variants emerged in the United States. Some 2 million PBMC per well were cultured with approximately 10 ug/ml peptides in IMDM containing roughly 5% human AB serum, 8.5 to 10 IU/ml IL-2 and gentamicin. On days 3 and 7, half of the culture medium was replaced with fresh IL-2-containing medium. Unless otherwise noted, each peptide stimulation condition was cultured in triplicate wells. Using Ficoll-Paque Plus gradient centrifugation, PBMC were separated from whole blood and then either used fresh or cryopreserved at -140C. Overlapping peptide pools spanned the spike proteins of SARS-CoV-2 and the common cold coronaviruses HCoV-NL63, HCoV-OC43 and HCoV-229E. Genomic DNA was extracted from cultured CD4+ T cells with the QIAamp micro DNA kit.

This entry is derived from a study of vaccination effects on CD4 cells after COVID-19 (dated by TCRdb to 2022 to 2024). Regarding the study in general: Two doses of either the BNT162b2 or the mRNA-1273 mRNA SARS-CoV-2 vaccine were administered to participants. Pre-vaccine samples were drawn from a couple of convalescent patients 16 days and one week before the first dose, at 142 and 148 days after COVID-19 diagnosis. SARS-CoV-2 spike-specific CD4+ TCR repertoires were compared before and after mRNA vaccination in COVID-19 convalescent patients and in infection-naive vaccine recipients. Altogether, around ten COVID-19 convalescent patients and several SARS-CoV-2-naive healthy vaccine recipients made up the full study. The Oncomine TCR Beta short-read assay on an Illumina iSeq 100 was used to sequence cultures from other donors in the study. Summary of the overall study and its limitations: Both infection-induced and vaccine-induced clones contracted markedly at late post-vaccination timepoints, which is consistent with waning T cell responses. The study was limited by a small number of convalescent patients and lacked early post-infection timepoints. For convalescent patients, new clones induced by the vaccine made up most of the post-vaccine spike-reactive repertoire, and these new clones were largely distinct from the clones induced by infection.

Library preparation used the immunoSEQ multiplex PCR assay. TCR beta CDR3 sequencing was performed on DNA from the cultured, isolated CD4+ T cells. The original methods were these. The analysis removed non-productive TCR sequences, trimmed reads to the CDR3 region, and retained only CDR3s that were 7 or more amino acids long. The MANAFEST web app was used to pick out antigen-specific clonotypes by comparing their expansion in peptide wells with that in reference cultures. To count as positive, a clone had to show expansion at FDR<0.05 compared with the reference and with all other wells, an odds ratio above 5, and a frequency above 0.1% in two replicate wells. A clonotype was called cross-reactive if it was significantly expanded both in SARS-CoV-2 spike wells and in at least one common cold coronavirus spike condition. CDR3 similarity was assessed by Levenshtein distance with the stringdist R package, and unrooted trees were built with ape in R 3.6.1. TCRdb obtained this table from immuneACCESS and retained in-frame rearrangements with V and J assigned. These tables miss some clones; where compared with another copy, unresolved V genes account for less than half of the shortfall, and the remainder is unexplained. For V, J and clone size, that table is used; D and trimming come from the DNA. The sample has around 26,000 clones on record, approximately 78% of them singletons. The ten largest clones add up to 16% of the sample.

Looking up the germline V gene yields CDR1 SGHTA and CDR2 FQGTGA. The CDR3 measures 12 amino acids from cysteine to phenylalanine. Solely the CDR3 DNA is kept, with 36 bases framed from the first base. V is pared back by 5 bases and J by 17 bases, with 16 bases lying between the germline termini. The rearrangement combines TRBV7-3 with TRBJ1-6; there is no confident call for the D gene. The sequence came from a human donor who had a prior SARS-CoV-2 infection. Here the sequenced sample was CD4+ T cells from PBMCs cultured with HCoV-NL63 spike peptides, taken before COVID-19 vaccination. The cell subset or site label corresponds to: HCoV-NL63 spike overlapping peptide pool stimulation. The encoded CDR3 is CASSPRTKMIHF. The DNA reads as follows: TGTGCCAGCAGCCCAAGGACGAAGATGATCCACTTT.